Shown below are 25 T cell receptor beta chains from a single sample sequenced in a study of vaccination and CD4 T cells after COVID-19 (dated by TCRdb to the early 2020s). Libraries were constructed by PCR. The reads were generated on an Illumina iSeq 100. TCR sequencing of DNA from cultured CD4+ T cells used the Oncomine TCR Beta short-read assay at the Johns Hopkins FTIC core. The public reads were reprocessed in TCRdb via fastp at Q25 and MiXCR, keeping in-frame beta chains. When rows share a CDR3 protein, they turn into one entry using the most common DNA and genes. This sample comprises about 14,000 distinct CDR3 sequences, roughly 63% of them detected only once. In total, the top ten clones hold roughly 6.4% of the sample. These TCRs are of unknown antigen specificity. The treatment or condition label of this sample denotes: roughly 11-day PBMC culture with coronavirus spike peptide pools or control peptides (ViraFEST assay).

Sequences were obtained from CD4+ T cells from blood, cultured in vitro. These TCRs come from a human donor who had recovered from COVID-19.

V is TRBV20-1 and J is TRBJ2-1; 10 bases fit TRBD2. V shed 2 bases, J shed 9 bases, and the junction held 13 bases outside the gene matches. The CDR3 has 16 amino acids. Germline CDR1 DFQATT, CDR2 SNEGSKA (reference sequence). The CDR3 coding sequence is TGCAGTGCTAGAAAAGGCGGTAGCGGGAGGTACGGTGAGCAGTTCTTC. Protein: CSARKGGSGRYGEQFF.

The rearrangement uses TRBV27 and TRBJ1-2, with D unresolved. Germline CDR1 MNHEY, CDR2 SMNVEV (reference sequence). Trimming removed 3 bases from V and 4 bases from J, with 12 bases in between. This CDR3 region has 14 residues. CDR3 sequence: CASSFSLGGYGYTF. The CDR3 DNA reads TGTGCCAGCAGTTTTTCATTGGGCGGCTATGGCTACACCTTC.

This clonotype came up once. This chain uses TRBV20-1 with TRBJ2-2; D is unclear. With 0 bases removed from V and 7 bases from J, the gap between germline ends came to 18 bases. This CDR3 has 16 residues. Germline CDR1 DFQATT, CDR2 SNEGSKA (reference sequence). The CDR3 spells CSARDPAAASSGELFF. DNA of the CDR3: TGCAGTGCTAGAGATCCGGCAGCTGCTAGTAGCGGGGAGCTGTTTTTT.

The V and J genes are TRBV6-2 or TRBV6-3 and TRBJ2-5; D might be TRBD1 (5 bases). This CDR3 contains 16 residues. Between the trimmed V and J ends, which lost 2 bases and 5 bases, there was a span of 18 bases. In germline, CDR1 is MNHEY, CDR2 SVGEGT. CDR3 sequence: CASSYTQPTVGETQYF. The CDR3 coding sequence is TGTGCCAGCAGTTACACCCAACCGACAGTAGGGGAGACCCAGTACTTC.

The chain links TRBV11-3 to TRBJ2-7, with 15 bases lining up with TRBD2. The germline V gene encodes CDR1 SGHNT and CDR2 YENEEA. The CDR3 loop spans 16 amino acids. Germline trimming cut 4 bases from V and 6 bases from J; bases unmatched to any gene: 7. As DNA, the CDR3 is TGTGCCAGCAGCTCCGGGGGACTAGCGGGAGGCGGCGAGCAGTACTTC. Amino acid sequence: CASSSGGLAGGGEQYF.

This sequence joins TRBV6-1 and TRBJ1-2; tentatively, D is TRBD1 (5 bases). Deletions cut 7 bases from V and 8 bases from J, with 20 bases between. Germline CDR1 MNHNS, CDR2 SASEGT. The CDR3 spans 14 residues. In nucleotides, the CDR3 is TGTGCCAGCATTACAGGTTGGGTATCGGAGGGCTACACCTTC. It yields the protein CASITGWVSEGYTF.

The chain carries TRBV20-1 and TRBJ2-1; D gene ambiguous. Trimming took off 3 bases at V and 8 bases at J, with 11 bases between the two ends. CDR3 size: 12 residues. Germline values: CDR1 DFQATT, CDR2 SNEGSKA (reference sequence). CDR3 sequence: CSASLKGHEQFF. The CDR3 DNA is TGCAGTGCTAGCCTTAAAGGCCATGAGCAGTTCTTC.

A few counts support this clonotype. V gene TRBV20-1 combines with J gene TRBJ1-2; 9 bases agree with TRBD1. Germline V gene data show CDR1 as DFQATT and CDR2 as SNEGSKA (reference sequence). CDR3 size: 13 residues. V dropped 2 bases and J dropped 6; count of bases not matched to a gene: 4. CDR3 protein: CSARNRGQDGYTF. The CDR3 nucleotides read TGCAGTGCTAGAAACAGGGGGCAAGATGGCTACACCTTC.

This sequence joins TRBV19 and TRBJ2-7, with D possibly TRBD1 on 6 matching bases. The CDR3 is 17 amino acids. Between the trimmed V and J ends, which lost 5 bases and 2 bases, there was a span of 22 bases. Germline V gene sequence: CDR1 LNHDA, CDR2 SQIVND (reference sequence). CDR3 nucleotide sequence: TGTGCCAGTAGTTCGATCACCTCAGGGGCCGGGACCTACGAGCAGTACTTC. Its translation is CASSSITSGAGTYEQYF.

A few counts support this clonotype. CDR3 nucleotides: TGTGCCAGCAGTTCTGCCTCCGGGACAGTATGGGATTCACCCCTCCACTTT. This encodes CASSSASGTVWDSPLHF. The chain couples TRBV27 to TRBJ1-6; 7 bases align to TRBD1. This CDR3 spans 17 amino acids. The V and J ends lost 4 bases and 8 bases, in that order; junction bases with no gene match: 14. Germline CDR1 reads MNHEY; CDR2 reads SMNVEV (reference sequence).

This chain joins TRBV2 and TRBJ1-2; possible D gene TRBD1, 5 bases. The CDR3 is made up of 12 amino acids. Germline V gene data show CDR1 as SNHLY and CDR2 as FYNNEI. V lost 7 bases and J 2 bases, leaving 8 bases between the germline ends. The DNA for the CDR3 is TGTGCCAGCAACTCAGGGAACTATGGCTACACCTTC. This sequence encodes CASNSGNYGYTF.

This rearrangement joins TRBV5-1 to TRBJ1-1, with D possibly TRBD1 on 5 matching bases. V lost 4 bases and J lost 7, with 17 bases in between. The CDR3 runs to 14 residues. Per the germline V gene, CDR1 is SGHRS and CDR2 is YFSETQ. Here the CDR3 DNA reads TGCGCCAGCAGCCCGGACACCTCTGTCGGTGAAGCTTTCTTT. Residues: CASSPDTSVGEAFF.

The gene calls are TRBV2 and TRBJ2-5; no definite D call. The CDR3 has 14 amino acids. Germline loops: CDR1 SNHLY, CDR2 FYNNEI. V gave up 1 base and J gave up 1 base, with 7 bases separating them. The CDR3 DNA sequence: TGTGCCAGCAGTGAAGACAGCCTCCAAGAGACCCAGTACTTC. Encoded protein: CASSEDSLQETQYF.

Only a few counts were recorded for this clonotype. This chain uses TRBV7-2 with TRBJ1-6; a possible D gene is TRBD1 (6 bases). This CDR3 is built from 16 residues. CDR1 is SGHTA, CDR2 FQGNSA, per germline. Between the trimmed V and J ends, which lost 5 bases and 10 bases, there was a span of 21 bases. DNA for the CDR3: TGTGCCAGCAGCCGAGAGGGGGGAGCAAGGGGGTCACCCCTCCACTTT. Translated: CASSREGGARGSPLHF.

J is TRBJ1-5 and V is TRBV6-2 or TRBV6-3; no firm D call. Germline lookup yields CDR1 MNHEY and CDR2 SVGEGT. V was cut by 0 bases and J by 7 bases, with 10 bases left in between. The CDR3 has 14 amino acids. The CDR3, as DNA: TGTGCCAGCAGTTACTCGACCGCCGAACAGCCCCAGCATTTT. Amino acids: CASSYSTAEQPQHF.

This clonotype was found a few times. The chain has TRBV7-8 and TRBJ1-6; the D is unclear. The CDR3 totals 15 residues. V dropped 3 bases and J dropped 10 bases, with 16 bases sitting between them. CDR1 is SGHVS and CDR2 is FQNEAQ in the germline V gene. The CDR3 DNA reads as TGTGCCAGCAGCTTGGGTGGAACAGAAAGGTCACCCCTCCACTTT. Translation: CASSLGGTERSPLHF.

The rearrangement joins TRBV7-9 to TRBJ2-7, with TRBD1 matching over 11 bases. Trimming cost V 8 bases and J 1 base; bases outside gene matches: 1. Per the germline V gene, CDR1 is SEHNR and CDR2 is FQNEAQ (reference sequence). The CDR3 runs 13 residues. The CDR3 reads CASGTGGSYEQYF. The CDR3 DNA follows: TGTGCCAGCGGGACAGGGGGGTCCTACGAGCAGTACTTC.

The V gene is TRBV20-1, the J gene TRBJ1-3; D may be TRBD1 (6 bases). Trimming left V 0 bases short and J 8 bases short, with 14 bases between. The CDR3 contains 14 residues. The V gene's germline CDR1 is DFQATT and CDR2 SNEGSKA (reference sequence). The CDR3 loop is CSARDPQGGDTIYF. In DNA form, the CDR3 reads TGCAGTGCTAGAGATCCACAGGGTGGGGACACCATATATTTT.

This clonotype is classed as medium-sized (0.01 to 0.1%). V and J are TRBV15 and TRBJ1-5, with 8 positions matching TRBD1. The CDR3 is made up of 16 amino acids. Losses at the gene ends were 1 base for V and 2 bases for J; bases not matched to a gene: 4. Germline-derived CDR1 and CDR2 are LNHNV and YYDKDF (reference sequence). The CDR3 here is CATSRAQGAGNQPQHF. Written as DNA, the CDR3 is TGTGCCACCAGCAGAGCCCAGGGGGCAGGCAATCAGCCCCAGCATTTT.

The chain joins TRBV24-1 to TRBJ2-7; D is possibly TRBD1 or TRBD2 (5 bases each). Trimming pared 5 bases from V and 6 bases from J, leaving 13 bases between. Germline V gene sequence: CDR1 KGHDR, CDR2 SFDVKD. The CDR3 sequence is 13 residues long. The chain's CDR3 is CATSAGTPPEQYF. Here the CDR3 DNA reads TGTGCCACCAGTGCCGGGACCCCCCCCGAGCAGTACTTC.

The genes are TRBV11-3 and TRBJ2-5; a possible D gene is TRBD1 (5 bases). Germline V CDR1 and CDR2: SGHNT, YENEEA. The CDR3 is 13 amino acids. With 6 bases removed from V and 0 bases from J, the gap between germline ends came to 8 bases. In nucleotides, the CDR3 is TGTGCCAGCAGTAAGGGGTACCAAGAGACCCAGTACTTC. Translating it yields CASSKGYQETQYF.

The J gene is TRBJ1-2, the V gene TRBV10-3; D not certain. V lost 4 bases and J 6 bases, leaving 12 bases between the germline ends. Germline V lookup: CDR1 ENHRY, CDR2 SYGVKD. The CDR3 sequence is 13 residues long. This chain's CDR3 is CAISVQVRNGYTF. The CDR3 DNA reads as TGTGCCATCAGTGTTCAGGTCCGTAATGGCTACACCTTC.

The chain couples TRBV12-3 or TRBV12-4 to TRBJ1-6, with 7 bases lining up with TRBD1. This CDR3 has 14 amino acids. V lost 6 bases to trimming and J lost 7 bases; unmatched junction nucleotides: 6. The CDR3 nucleotides are TGTGCCAGCAGAAAACAGGGGTGGAATTCACCCCTCCACTTT. It is translated as CASRKQGWNSPLHF.

This clonotype was counted only a few times. V and J are TRBV7-2 and TRBJ1-6; 8 positions match TRBD1. J lost 8 bases, V lost 1 base, and 1 base had no gene match. Germline V gene data show CDR1 as SGHTA and CDR2 as FQGNSA. The CDR3 length is 14 residues. The CDR3 region is CASSLDRGYSPLHF. CDR3 DNA sequence: TGTGCCAGCAGCTTAGACAGGGGGTATTCACCCCTCCACTTT.

The chain recombines TRBV27 with TRBJ2-1; D is unclear. Germline CDR1 MNHEY, CDR2 SMNVEV (reference sequence). The CDR3 is 15 residues long. The V and J ends lost 5 bases and 0 bases respectively, with 11 bases between them. The chain's CDR3 is CASSLAMSSYNEQFF. The CDR3 DNA reads as TGTGCCAGCAGTCTTGCTATGAGCTCCTACAATGAGCAGTTCTTC.